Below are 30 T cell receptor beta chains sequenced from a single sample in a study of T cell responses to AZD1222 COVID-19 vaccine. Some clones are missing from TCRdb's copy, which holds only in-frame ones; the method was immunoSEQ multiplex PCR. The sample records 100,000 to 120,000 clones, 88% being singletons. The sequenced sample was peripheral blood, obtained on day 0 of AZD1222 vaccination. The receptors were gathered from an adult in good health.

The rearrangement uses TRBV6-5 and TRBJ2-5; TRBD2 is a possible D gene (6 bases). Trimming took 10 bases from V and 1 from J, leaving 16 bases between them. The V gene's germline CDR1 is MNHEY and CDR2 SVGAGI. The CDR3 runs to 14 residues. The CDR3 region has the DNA TGTGCCACTTACCAGTGGGAGGCCCAAGAGACCCAGTACTTC. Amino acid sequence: CATYQWEAQETQYF.

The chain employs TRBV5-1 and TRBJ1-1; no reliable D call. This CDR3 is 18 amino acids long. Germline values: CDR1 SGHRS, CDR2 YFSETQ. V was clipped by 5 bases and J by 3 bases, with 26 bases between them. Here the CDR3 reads CASRPRRFDSQIDTEAFF. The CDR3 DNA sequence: TGCGCCAGCAGACCTAGGCGCTTCGACTCCCAAATTGACACTGAAGCTTTCTTT.

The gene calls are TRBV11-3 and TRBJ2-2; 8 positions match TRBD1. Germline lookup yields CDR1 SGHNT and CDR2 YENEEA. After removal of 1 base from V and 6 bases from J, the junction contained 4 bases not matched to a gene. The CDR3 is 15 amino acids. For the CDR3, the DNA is TGTGCCAGCAGCTTAGGGACAGGGCGCGCCGGGGAGCTGTTTTTT. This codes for CASSLGTGRAGELFF. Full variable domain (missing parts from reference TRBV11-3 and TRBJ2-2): EAGVVQSPRYKIIEKKQPVAFWCNPISGHNTLYWYLQNLGQGPELLIRYENEEAVDDSQLPKDRFSAERLKGVDSTLKIQPAELGDSAVYLCASSLGTGRAGELFFGEGSRLTVL.

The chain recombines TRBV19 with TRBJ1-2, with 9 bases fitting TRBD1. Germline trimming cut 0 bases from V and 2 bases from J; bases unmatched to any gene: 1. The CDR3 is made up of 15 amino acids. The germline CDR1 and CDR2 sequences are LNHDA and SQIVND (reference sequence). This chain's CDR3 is CASSIEGTGNYGYTF. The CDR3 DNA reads TGTGCCAGTAGTATAGAGGGGACAGGGAACTATGGCTACACCTTC. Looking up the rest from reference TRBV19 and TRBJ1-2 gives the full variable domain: DGGITQSPKYLFRKEGQNVTLSCEQNLNHDAMYWYRQDPGQGLRLIYYSQIVNDFQKGDIAEGYSVSREKKESFPLTVTSAQKNPTAFYLCASSIEGTGNYGYTFGSGTRLTVV.

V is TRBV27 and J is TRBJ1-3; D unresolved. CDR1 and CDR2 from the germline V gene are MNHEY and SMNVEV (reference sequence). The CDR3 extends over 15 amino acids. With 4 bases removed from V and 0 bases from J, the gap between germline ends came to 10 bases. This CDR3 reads CASSWRGSSGNTIYF. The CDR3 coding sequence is TGTGCCAGCAGTTGGCGGGGAAGCTCTGGAAACACCATATATTTT.

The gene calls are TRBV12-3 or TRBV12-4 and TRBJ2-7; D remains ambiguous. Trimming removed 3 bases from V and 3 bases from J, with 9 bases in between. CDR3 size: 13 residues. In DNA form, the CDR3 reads TGTGCCAGCAGTTTGCCAGAGAACTACGAGCAGTACTTC. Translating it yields CASSLPENYEQYF.

The CDR3 DNA sequence: TGCGCCAGCAGCTTGGGGTCTGGCCGGAATGAAAAACTGTTTTTT. Encoded protein: CASSLGSGRNEKLFF. The rearrangement uses TRBV5-1 and TRBJ1-4; D unresolved. Germline V gene lookup returns CDR1 SGHRS and CDR2 YFSETQ. Between the trimmed V and J ends, which lost 0 bases and 5 bases, there was a span of 11 bases. This CDR3 has 15 residues.

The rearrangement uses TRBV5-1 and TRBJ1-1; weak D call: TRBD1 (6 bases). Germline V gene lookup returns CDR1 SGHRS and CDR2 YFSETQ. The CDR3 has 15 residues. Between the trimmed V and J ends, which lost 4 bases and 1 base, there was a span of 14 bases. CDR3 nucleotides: TGCGCCAGCAGCCAAGGGGGACGGACGAACACTGAAGCTTTCTTT. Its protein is CASSQGGRTNTEAFF.

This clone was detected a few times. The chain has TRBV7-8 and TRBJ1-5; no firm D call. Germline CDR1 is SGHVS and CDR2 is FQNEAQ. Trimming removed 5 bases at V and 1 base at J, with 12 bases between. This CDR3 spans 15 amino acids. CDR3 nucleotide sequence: TGTGCCAGCAGCCCTCGATGGGGAAGCAATCAGCCCCAGCATTTT. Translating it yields CASSPRWGSNQPQHF.

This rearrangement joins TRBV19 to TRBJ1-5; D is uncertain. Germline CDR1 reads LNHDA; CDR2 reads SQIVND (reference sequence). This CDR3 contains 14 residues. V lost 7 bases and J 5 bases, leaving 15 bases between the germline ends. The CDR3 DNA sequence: TGTGCCAGTACCCCATCTACCAACCATCAGCCCCAGCATTTT. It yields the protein CASTPSTNHQPQHF.

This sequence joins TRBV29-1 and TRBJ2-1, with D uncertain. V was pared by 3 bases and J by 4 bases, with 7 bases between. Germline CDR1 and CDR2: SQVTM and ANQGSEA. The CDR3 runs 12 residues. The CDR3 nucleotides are TGCAGCGTTGAGGGCCTATACAATGAGCAGTTCTTC. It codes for CSVEGLYNEQFF.

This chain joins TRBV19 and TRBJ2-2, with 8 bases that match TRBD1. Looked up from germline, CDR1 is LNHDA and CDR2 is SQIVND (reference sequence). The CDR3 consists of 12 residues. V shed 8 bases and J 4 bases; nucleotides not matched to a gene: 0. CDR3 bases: TGTGCCAGTGACAGGGGCACCGGGGAGCTGTTTTTT. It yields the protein CASDRGTGELFF.

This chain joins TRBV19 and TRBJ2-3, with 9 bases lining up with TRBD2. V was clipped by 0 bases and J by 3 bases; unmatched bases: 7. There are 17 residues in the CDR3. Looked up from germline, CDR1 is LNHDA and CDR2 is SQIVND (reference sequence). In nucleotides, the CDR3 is TGTGCCAGTAGTATAGATGGGCCTAGCGGGACAACAGATACGCAGTATTTT. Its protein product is CASSIDGPSGTTDTQYF.

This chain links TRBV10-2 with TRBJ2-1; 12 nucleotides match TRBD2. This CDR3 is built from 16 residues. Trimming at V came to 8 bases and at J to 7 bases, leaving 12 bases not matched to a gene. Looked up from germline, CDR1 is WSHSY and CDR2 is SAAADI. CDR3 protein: CASGGPSGGARNEQFF. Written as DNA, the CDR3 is TGCGCCAGCGGGGGACCTAGCGGGGGGGCCCGTAATGAGCAGTTCTTC.

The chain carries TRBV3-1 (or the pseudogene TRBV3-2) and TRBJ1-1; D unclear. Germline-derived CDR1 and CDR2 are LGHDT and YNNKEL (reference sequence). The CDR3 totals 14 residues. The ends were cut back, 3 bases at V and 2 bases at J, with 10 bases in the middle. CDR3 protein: CASSHPGPNTEAFF. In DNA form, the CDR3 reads TGTGCCAGCAGCCATCCTGGCCCTAACACTGAAGCTTTCTTT.

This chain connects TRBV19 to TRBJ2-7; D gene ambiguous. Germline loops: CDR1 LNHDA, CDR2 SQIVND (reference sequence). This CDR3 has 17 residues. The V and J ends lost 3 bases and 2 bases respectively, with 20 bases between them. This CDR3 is CASSMMTSDLGAYEQYF. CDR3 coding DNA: TGTGCCAGTAGTATGATGACCTCTGATCTCGGAGCCTACGAGCAGTACTTC.

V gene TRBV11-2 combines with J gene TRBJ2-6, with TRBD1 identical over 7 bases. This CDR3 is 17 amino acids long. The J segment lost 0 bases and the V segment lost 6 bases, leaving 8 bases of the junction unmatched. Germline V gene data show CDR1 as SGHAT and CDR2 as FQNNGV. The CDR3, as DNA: TGTGCCAGCAGTTTGACAGGGCCCCCCTCTGGGGCCAACGTCCTGACTTTC. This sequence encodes CASSLTGPPSGANVLTF.

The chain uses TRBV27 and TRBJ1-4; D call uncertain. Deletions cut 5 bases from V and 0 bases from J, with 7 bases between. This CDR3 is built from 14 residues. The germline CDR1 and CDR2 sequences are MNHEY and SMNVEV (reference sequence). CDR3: CASSPLATNEKLFF. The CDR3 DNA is TGTGCCAGCAGTCCCCTCGCAACTAATGAAAAACTGTTTTTT.

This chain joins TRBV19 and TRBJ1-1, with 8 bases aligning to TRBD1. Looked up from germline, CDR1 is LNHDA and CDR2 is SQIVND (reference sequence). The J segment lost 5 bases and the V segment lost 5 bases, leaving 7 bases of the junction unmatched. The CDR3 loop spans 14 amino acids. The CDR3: CASSPWTGSTEAFF. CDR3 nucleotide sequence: TGTGCCAGTAGTCCCTGGACAGGGAGTACTGAAGCTTTCTTT.

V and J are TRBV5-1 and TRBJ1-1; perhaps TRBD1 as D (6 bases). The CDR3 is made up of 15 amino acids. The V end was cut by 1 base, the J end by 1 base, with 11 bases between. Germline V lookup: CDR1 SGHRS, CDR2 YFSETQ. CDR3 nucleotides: TGCGCCAGCAGCTTGTACGGGGGCGAGAACACTGAAGCTTTCTTT. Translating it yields CASSLYGGENTEAFF.

The CDR3 protein is CASSPVNNYGYTF. The CDR3 DNA reads TGTGCCAGCAGCCCAGTAAATAACTATGGCTACACCTTC. The chain uses TRBV3-1 (or the pseudogene TRBV3-2) and TRBJ1-2; D unclear. The germline gives CDR1 LGHDT, CDR2 YNNKEL (reference sequence). This CDR3 contains 13 residues. The V end was cut by 4 bases, the J end by 1 base, with 7 bases between.

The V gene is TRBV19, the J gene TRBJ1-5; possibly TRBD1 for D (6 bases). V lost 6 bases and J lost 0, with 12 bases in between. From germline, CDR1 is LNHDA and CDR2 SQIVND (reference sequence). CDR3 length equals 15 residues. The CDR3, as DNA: TGTGCCAGTAGAACGACAGGTTATAGCAATCAGCCCCAGCATTTT. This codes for CASRTTGYSNQPQHF.

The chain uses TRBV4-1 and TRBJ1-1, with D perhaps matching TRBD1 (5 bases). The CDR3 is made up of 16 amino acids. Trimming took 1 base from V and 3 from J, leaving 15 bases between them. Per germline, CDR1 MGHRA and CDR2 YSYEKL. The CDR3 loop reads CASSQVSSGGDTEAFF. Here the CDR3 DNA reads TGCGCCAGCAGCCAAGTTTCTTCGGGGGGAGACACTGAAGCTTTCTTT.

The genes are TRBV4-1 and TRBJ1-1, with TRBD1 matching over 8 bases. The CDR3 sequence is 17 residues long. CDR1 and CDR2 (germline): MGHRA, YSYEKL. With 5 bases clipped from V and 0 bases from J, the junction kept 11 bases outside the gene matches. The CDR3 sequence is CASSNGAGGPMNTEAFF. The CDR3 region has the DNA TGCGCCAGCAGCAACGGGGCAGGGGGCCCCATGAACACTGAAGCTTTCTTT.

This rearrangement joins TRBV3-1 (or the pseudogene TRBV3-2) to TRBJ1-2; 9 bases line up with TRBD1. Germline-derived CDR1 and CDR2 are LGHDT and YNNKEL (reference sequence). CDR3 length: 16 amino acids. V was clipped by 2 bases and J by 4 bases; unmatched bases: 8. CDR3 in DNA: TGTGCCAGCAGCCAACCGGACAGGGGCTTTGGCTATGGCTACACCTTC. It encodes CASSQPDRGFGYGYTF.

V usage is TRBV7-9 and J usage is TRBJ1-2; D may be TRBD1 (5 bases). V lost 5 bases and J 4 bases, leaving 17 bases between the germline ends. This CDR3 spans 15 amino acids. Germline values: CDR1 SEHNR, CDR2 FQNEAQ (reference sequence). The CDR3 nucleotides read TGTGCCAGCAGCACAACGTCGGGACCGATCTATGGCTACACCTTC. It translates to CASSTTSGPIYGYTF.

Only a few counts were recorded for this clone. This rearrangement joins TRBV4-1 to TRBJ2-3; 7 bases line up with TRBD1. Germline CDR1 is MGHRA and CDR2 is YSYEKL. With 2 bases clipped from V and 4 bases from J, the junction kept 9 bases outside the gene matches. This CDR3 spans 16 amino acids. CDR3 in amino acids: CASSQLQGRGPDTQYF. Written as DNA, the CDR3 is TGCGCCAGCAGCCAATTACAGGGGAGAGGGCCAGATACGCAGTATTTT.

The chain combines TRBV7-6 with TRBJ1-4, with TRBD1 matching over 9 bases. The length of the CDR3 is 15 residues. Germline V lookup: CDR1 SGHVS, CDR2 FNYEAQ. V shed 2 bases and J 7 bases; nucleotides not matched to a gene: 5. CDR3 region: CASSLYRGPSEKLFF. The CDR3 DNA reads TGTGCCAGCAGCTTATACAGGGGGCCTAGTGAAAAACTGTTTTTT.

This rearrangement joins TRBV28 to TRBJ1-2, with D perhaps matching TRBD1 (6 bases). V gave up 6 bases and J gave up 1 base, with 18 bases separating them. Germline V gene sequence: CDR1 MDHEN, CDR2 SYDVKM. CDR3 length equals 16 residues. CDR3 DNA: TGTGCCAGCAGAAATAGGGGGGGCAACCATAACTATGGCTACACCTTC. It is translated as CASRNRGGNHNYGYTF.

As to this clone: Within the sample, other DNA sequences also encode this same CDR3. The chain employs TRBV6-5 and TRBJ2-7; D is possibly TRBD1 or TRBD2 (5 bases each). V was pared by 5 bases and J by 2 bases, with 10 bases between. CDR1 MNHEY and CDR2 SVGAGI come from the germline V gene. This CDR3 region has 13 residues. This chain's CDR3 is CASSPGRAYEQYF. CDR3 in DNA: TGTGCCAGCAGTCCGGGACGGGCCTACGAGCAGTACTTC.